This T cell receptor beta chain derives from a study of cytomegalovirus exposure and HLA in healthy donors. Overall study results and limits: It was only CMV serostatus that was available as immune exposure information. Segments of the TCR beta V type were, in most cases, productive about 90% or about 30% of the time in an earlier analysis. In all likelihood, a cluster of highly shared sequence variants was a sequencing artifact.

The length of the CDR3 is 13 residues. The donors gave bone marrow, and they were healthy. The PCR made use of 60 Vbeta and 13 Jbeta primers. Assay used: immunoSEQ multiplex PCR; TCRdb lists only in-frame clones, some missing. Among roughly 90,000 clones listed, about three quarters were seen once. With respect to this clone: Antigen: not known. At one of its ends the junction is not consistent with the germline gene, which may arise from a read error.

J is TRBJ2-5 and V is TRBV5-3; tentatively, D is TRBD2 (6 bases). TRBV5-3 is labeled an ORF, and its function is uncertain. Sequencing was performed on PBMCs. The sequence was collected from a woman aged 40 to 49 in good health and CMV-seropositive. The CDR3 sequence: CARSIRDWVKRDF. DNA for the CDR3: TGTGCCAGAAGCATCCGGGACTGGGTAAAAAGGGACTTC.